This entry lists 31 T cell receptor beta chains sequenced from one sample in a study of T cell responses to AZD1222 COVID-19 vaccine. Using immunoSEQ multiplex PCR, the repertoire was profiled, and TCRdb retains in-frame clones only, with some absent. The repertoire consists of 95,000 to 150,000 clones, with around 94% occurring once and the leading ten covering 1.7%. This sample comprised peripheral blood, obtained on day 0 of AZD1222 vaccination. The receptors were sampled from an adult in good health.

This chain connects TRBV30 to TRBJ2-1, with D perhaps TRBD2 (5 bases). CDR3 length equals 15 residues. Trimming stripped 3 bases from V and 2 bases from J, with 14 bases between. The germline V gene has CDR1 GTSNPN and CDR2 SVGIG (reference sequence). CDR3 sequence reads: CAWSKGAGAYNEQFF. The CDR3 nucleotides are TGTGCCTGGAGCAAGGGCGCGGGCGCCTACAATGAGCAGTTCTTC.

This clone was detected once. This chain links TRBV5-6 with TRBJ1-5; 9 nucleotides agree with TRBD1. The CDR3 runs 17 residues. V was pared by 3 bases and J by 1 base, with 8 bases of the junction left unmatched. Germline-derived CDR1 and CDR2 are SGHDT and YYEEEE. CDR3 coding DNA: TGTGCCAGCAGCTGGGGACAGGGCGTAGGAAGCAATCAGCCCCAGCATTTT. It is translated as CASSWGQGVGSNQPQHF.

V usage is TRBV7-8 and J usage is TRBJ1-5; 8 bases are a match to TRBD1. With 5 bases clipped from V and 7 bases from J, the junction kept 7 bases outside the gene matches. The CDR3 covers 14 residues. Germline V gene lookup returns CDR1 SGHVS and CDR2 FQNEAQ. The CDR3 reads CASSQIRGPQPQHF. In nucleotides, the CDR3 is TGTGCCAGCAGCCAAATCAGGGGGCCCCAGCCCCAGCATTTT.

The V call is TRBV5-1, the J call TRBJ2-3; no definite D call. The CDR3 is made up of 13 amino acids. Germline-derived CDR1 and CDR2 are SGHRS and YFSETQ. V gave up 4 bases and J gave up 3 bases, with 9 bases separating them. Here the CDR3 reads CASSRMGTDTQYF. Here the CDR3 DNA reads TGCGCCAGCAGCCGCATGGGGACAGATACGCAGTATTTT. The full variable domain, rest sourced from reference TRBV5-1 and TRBJ2-3, is KAGVTQTPRYLIKTRGQQVTLSCSPISGHRSVSWYQQTPGQGLQFLFEYFSETQRNKGNFPGRFSGRQFSNSRSEMNVSTLELGDSALYLCASSRMGTDTQYFGPGTRLTVL.

Here the CDR3 DNA reads TGTGCCAGCACCCCCGGGGCGGGAGGGCCCACCGGGGAGCTGTTTTTT. Translation: CASTPGAGGPTGELFF. The genes are TRBV2 and TRBJ2-2; 9 nucleotides match TRBD2. Trimming cost V 7 bases and J 4 bases; bases outside gene matches: 10. The CDR3 contains 16 residues. CDR1 SNHLY and CDR2 FYNNEI come from the germline V gene.

The CDR3 bases are TGTGCCAGCTCACCACCTAATGGGGGGGACACTGAAGCTTTCTTT. Translated, it gives CASSPPNGGDTEAFF. V usage is TRBV18 and J usage is TRBJ1-1; a possible D gene is TRBD1 (5 bases). Trimming took 0 bases from V and 3 from J, leaving 11 bases between them. The CDR3 loop spans 15 amino acids. Germline V lookup: CDR1 KGHSH, CDR2 LQKENI.

The chain combines TRBV19 with TRBJ1-1; D unresolved. The V end lost 10 bases, the J end lost 1 base, and 16 bases lay between the germline ends. The CDR3 has 14 residues. CDR1 is LNHDA and CDR2 is SQIVND in the germline V gene (reference sequence). The CDR3 region is CATSELGWNTEAFF. The CDR3 DNA reads as TGTGCCACTTCCGAGTTGGGGTGGAACACTGAAGCTTTCTTT.

The chain employs TRBV7-2 and TRBJ1-6; 9 bases line up with TRBD1. CDR1 is SGHTA, CDR2 FQGNSA, per germline. Trimming removed 5 bases from V and 9 bases from J; junction bases left unmatched: 5. The CDR3 is 14 residues long. CDR3 sequence reads: CASSPGQGTSPLHF. As DNA, the CDR3 is TGTGCCAGCAGCCCGGGACAGGGCACTTCACCCCTCCACTTT. The complete variable domain, with remaining parts taken from reference TRBV7-2 and TRBJ1-6, reads GAGVSQSPSNKVTEKGKDVELRCDPISGHTALYWYRQSLGQGLEFLIYFQGNSAPDKSGLPSDRFSAERTGGSVSTLTIQRTQQEDSAVYLCASSPGQGTSPLHFGNGTRLTVT.

The genes are TRBV9 and TRBJ1-1, with D possibly being TRBD1 (6 bases). The CDR3 spans 15 residues. Trimming pared 3 bases from V and 0 bases from J, leaving 12 bases between. Germline V gene sequence: CDR1 SGDLS, CDR2 YYNGEE. Written as DNA, the CDR3 is TGTGCCAGCAGCGAAGGGGGGCAGGTGAACACTGAAGCTTTCTTT. Translation gives CASSEGGQVNTEAFF.

The chain is built from TRBV27 and TRBJ2-3; TRBD2 matches 9 bases. The CDR3 consists of 16 residues. Germline V gives CDR1 MNHEY, CDR2 SMNVEV (reference sequence). V lost 3 bases and J lost 6; bases outside the gene matches: 10. CDR3 bases: TGTGCCAGCAGTTTTAGCGGGAGTTCTTATAGGGATACGCAGTATTTT. Protein product: CASSFSGSSYRDTQYF.

This chain connects TRBV6-5 to TRBJ2-1; 9 bases align to TRBD2. The CDR3 has 15 amino acids. The V and J ends lost 5 bases and 8 bases, in that order; junction bases with no gene match: 10. Per germline, CDR1 MNHEY and CDR2 SVGAGI. The CDR3 nucleotides are TGTGCCAGCAGTCCCCGAGGCGGGGGGGCCTATGAGCAGTTCTTC. Its translation is CASSPRGGGAYEQFF.

The chain links TRBV11-2 to TRBJ1-3; D is perhaps TRBD1 (6 bases). There are 18 residues in the CDR3. V was pared by 1 base and J by 0 bases, with 16 bases between. The germline V gene has CDR1 SGHAT and CDR2 FQNNGV. As DNA, the CDR3 is TGTGCCAGCAGCTTAGTCGCCCGCACAGGGCCCTCTGGAAACACCATATATTTT. It specifies CASSLVARTGPSGNTIYF.

The chain joins TRBV9 to TRBJ1-3, with 10 bases matching TRBD1. From germline, CDR1 is SGDLS and CDR2 YYNGEE. V shed 0 bases and J 4 bases; nucleotides not matched to a gene: 4. This CDR3 is 16 amino acids long. CDR3 bases: TGTGCCAGCAGCGTAGCCGACAGGGGGCTCGGAAACACCATATATTTT. Amino acid sequence: CASSVADRGLGNTIYF.

The chain recombines TRBV23-1 with TRBJ1-6; D unclear. TRBV23-1 carries the ORF label, with uncertain function. Trimming pared 0 bases from V and 0 bases from J, leaving 15 bases between. CDR3 length: 19 amino acids. CDR3 loop: CASSQSCTVTSSYNSPLHF. Here the CDR3 DNA reads TGCGCCAGCAGTCAATCCTGCACTGTTACTAGCTCCTATAATTCACCCCTCCACTTT.

This clone has just one count. The chain combines TRBV4-1 with TRBJ1-2; tentatively, D is TRBD1 (6 bases). The V end was cut by 5 bases, the J end by 8 bases, with 21 bases between. Germline assignment: CDR1 MGHRA and CDR2 YSYEKL. This CDR3 is 15 amino acids long. The CDR3 is CASSTRTLDSMGYTF. CDR3 DNA sequence: TGCGCCAGCAGCACCCGCACCCTGGACAGCATGGGCTACACCTTC.

The chain links TRBV3-1 (or the pseudogene TRBV3-2) to TRBJ1-1, with a tentative D call TRBD1 (6 bases). V lost 2 bases, J lost 2 bases, and 12 bases lay in between. The CDR3 contains 15 residues. Germline values: CDR1 LGHDT, CDR2 YNNKEL (reference sequence). In nucleotides, the CDR3 is TGTGCCAGCAGCCAACAACTACAGGGTAACACTGAAGCTTTCTTT. Protein product: CASSQQLQGNTEAFF.

The V and J genes are TRBV7-3 and TRBJ1-2, with 7 bases that match TRBD1. Germline V gene lookup returns CDR1 SGHTA and CDR2 FQGTGA. The CDR3 covers 16 residues. V shed 1 base and J 8 bases; nucleotides not matched to a gene: 13. The CDR3 region is CASSLRSSGTEGGYTF. In DNA, the CDR3 is TGTGCCAGCAGCTTAAGGTCCTCCGGGACAGAGGGCGGCTACACCTTC.

The rearrangement uses TRBV27 and TRBJ1-2; 7 bases map to TRBD1. Per germline, CDR1 MNHEY and CDR2 SMNVEV (reference sequence). J lost 2 bases, V lost 10 bases, and 7 bases had no gene match. The CDR3 covers 13 residues. CDR3 protein: CATGTDPNYGYTF. DNA for the CDR3: TGTGCCACCGGGACAGATCCGAACTATGGCTACACCTTC.

CDR3 coding DNA: TGTGCCAGCAGTCGACAACAGGTTGGGCATGGCTACACCTTC. Its translation is CASSRQQVGHGYTF. V gene TRBV14 combines with J gene TRBJ1-2, with D possibly being TRBD1 (5 bases). Per the germline V gene, CDR1 is SGHDN and CDR2 is FVKESK. CDR3 length: 14 residues. Trimming took 6 bases from V and 6 from J, leaving 17 bases between them.

This clone was counted once. V gene TRBV28 combines with J gene TRBJ1-6, with 7 positions matching TRBD1. Trimming removed 6 bases from V and 1 base from J; junction bases left unmatched: 3. Germline CDR1 is MDHEN and CDR2 is SYDVKM. The CDR3 totals 15 residues. CDR3 in DNA: TGTGCCAGCAGCCCGGGACAGTCCTATAATTCACCCCTCCACTTT. Translation: CASSPGQSYNSPLHF.

The J gene is TRBJ2-1, the V gene TRBV11-3, with D tentatively TRBD1 or TRBD2 (7 bases each). The germline V gene encodes CDR1 SGHNT and CDR2 YENEEA. V dropped 7 bases and J dropped 4 bases, with 20 bases sitting between them. CDR3 length: 16 residues. This CDR3 is CASNIGEGAGYNEQFF. Written as DNA, the CDR3 is TGTGCCAGCAATATAGGGGAGGGGGCAGGATACAATGAGCAGTTCTTC. Variable domain in full (rest from reference TRBV11-3 and TRBJ2-1): EAGVVQSPRYKIIEKKQPVAFWCNPISGHNTLYWYLQNLGQGPELLIRYENEEAVDDSQLPKDRFSAERLKGVDSTLKIQPAELGDSAVYLCASNIGEGAGYNEQFFGPGTRLTVL.

This clone has a handful of counts. The chain links TRBV29-1 to TRBJ1-1; no firm D call. V lost 5 bases and J 7 bases, leaving 8 bases between the germline ends. The CDR3 has 10 residues. CDR1 and CDR2 (germline): SQVTM, ANQGSEA. This chain's CDR3 is CSVWEGEAFF. The CDR3 nucleotides are TGCAGCGTTTGGGAGGGTGAAGCTTTCTTT.

The chain links TRBV30 to TRBJ1-2, with TRBD1 matching over 11 bases. Trimming at V came to 1 base and at J to 6 bases, leaving 4 bases not matched to a gene. CDR1 is GTSNPN and CDR2 is SVGIG in the germline V gene (reference sequence). This CDR3 region has 14 residues. CDR3 sequence reads: CAWSDRTGGNGYTF. The CDR3 nucleotides are TGTGCCTGGAGTGACCGGACAGGGGGCAATGGCTACACCTTC.

The rearrangement joins TRBV6-5 to TRBJ2-7; D possibly corresponds to TRBD1 (7 bases). The CDR3 spans 15 residues. V was pared by 6 bases and J by 0 bases, with 15 bases between. Germline assignment: CDR1 MNHEY and CDR2 SVGAGI. CDR3 sequence (DNA): TGTGCCAGCAGCAAAGGCGGGACAGACTCCTACGAGCAGTACTTC. Its translation: CASSKGGTDSYEQYF.

J is TRBJ2-7 and V is TRBV21-1; the table's D call, TRBD1, was not checked against the DNA. TRBV21-1 is a pseudogene segment. The CDR3 covers 15 residues. The CDR3 DNA is TGTGCCAGCAGCATAAAAGGGACAGGGGGCTACGAGCAGTACTTC. It codes for CASSIKGTGGYEQYF.

This chain joins TRBV18 and TRBJ2-5; TRBD2 agrees at 9 bases. The germline V gene encodes CDR1 KGHSH and CDR2 LQKENI. CDR3 length equals 16 residues. The junction had 6 bases not matched to a gene; V was cut back by 0 bases and J by 4 bases. The CDR3 DNA is TGTGCCAGCTCACCACCGGGCTCAGCGGGAGGAGAGACCCAGTACTTC. As protein: CASSPPGSAGGETQYF. The full variable domain, its missing parts supplied by reference TRBV18 and TRBJ2-5, is NAGVMQNPRHLVRRRGQEARLRCSPMKGHSHVYWYRQLPEEGLKFMVYLQKENIIDESGMPKERFSAEFPKEGPSILRIQQVVRGDSAAYFCASSPPGSAGGETQYFGPGTRLLVL.

The V and J genes are TRBV6-5 and TRBJ2-5, with a possible D match to TRBD1 (6 bases). V was trimmed by 10 bases and J by 5 bases, leaving 20 bases between them. Germline CDR1 and CDR2: MNHEY and SVGAGI. The CDR3 consists of 14 residues. This CDR3 is CATLKGSRGETQYF. In nucleotides, the CDR3 is TGTGCCACTCTCAAGGGGTCAAGGGGGGAGACCCAGTACTTC.

The chain employs TRBV2 and TRBJ1-2; TRBD1 agrees at 8 bases. The CDR3 runs 14 residues. Trimming at V came to 4 bases and at J to 1 base, leaving 2 bases not matched to a gene. From germline, CDR1 is SNHLY and CDR2 FYNNEI. Here the CDR3 reads CASSGGQGNYGYTF. In nucleotides, the CDR3 is TGTGCCAGCAGTGGCGGACAGGGTAACTATGGCTACACCTTC.

This rearrangement joins TRBV11-1 to TRBJ2-4; 8 bases align to TRBD1. The CDR3 totals 14 residues. The germline V gene has CDR1 SGHAT and CDR2 FQDESV (reference sequence). Trimming took 2 bases from V and 6 from J; bases not matched to a gene: 3. In nucleotides, the CDR3 is TGTGCCAGCAGCTTAATAGACAGGGGAAACATTCAGTACTTC. It yields the protein CASSLIDRGNIQYF. Supplemented by reference TRBV11-1 and TRBJ2-4, the full variable domain reads EAEVAQSPRYKITEKSQAVAFWCDPISGHATLYWYRQILGQGPELLVQFQDESVVDDSQLPKDRFSAERLKGVDSTLKIQPAELGDSAMYLCASSLIDRGNIQYFGAGTRLSVL.

The chain carries TRBV6-1 and TRBJ1-2; D is perhaps TRBD1 (6 bases). Germline CDR1 and CDR2: MNHNS and SASEGT. This CDR3 comprises 13 residues. The V end lost 2 bases, the J end lost 6 bases, and 10 bases lay between the germline ends. The DNA for the CDR3 is TGTGCCAGCAGTGAACACAGGGTGGATGGCTACACCTTC. This encodes CASSEHRVDGYTF.

The genes are TRBV9 and TRBJ1-2; 10 positions match TRBD1. Germline CDR1 and CDR2: SGDLS and YYNGEE. V shed 0 bases and J 4 bases; nucleotides not matched to a gene: 6. The CDR3 totals 16 residues. The CDR3 DNA reads as TGTGCCAGCAGCGTAGGAGTTAGGGACAGGGGCTATGGCTACACCTTC. The encoded protein is CASSVGVRDRGYGYTF.